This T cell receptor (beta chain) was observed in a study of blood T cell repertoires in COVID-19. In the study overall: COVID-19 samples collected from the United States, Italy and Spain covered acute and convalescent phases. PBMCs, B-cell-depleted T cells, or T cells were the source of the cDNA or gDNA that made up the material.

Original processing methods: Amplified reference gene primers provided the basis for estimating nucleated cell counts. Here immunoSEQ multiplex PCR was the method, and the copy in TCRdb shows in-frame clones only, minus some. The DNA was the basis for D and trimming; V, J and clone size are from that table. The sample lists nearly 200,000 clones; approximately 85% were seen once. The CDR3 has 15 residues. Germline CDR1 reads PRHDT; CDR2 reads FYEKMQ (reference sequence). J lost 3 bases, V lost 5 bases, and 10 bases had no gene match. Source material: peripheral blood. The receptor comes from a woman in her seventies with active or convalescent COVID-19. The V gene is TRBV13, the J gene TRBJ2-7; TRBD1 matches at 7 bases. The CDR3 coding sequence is TGTGCCAGCAGCCCTCAAGACCAGGGGGACTACGAGCAGTACTTC. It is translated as CASSPQDQGDYEQYF.